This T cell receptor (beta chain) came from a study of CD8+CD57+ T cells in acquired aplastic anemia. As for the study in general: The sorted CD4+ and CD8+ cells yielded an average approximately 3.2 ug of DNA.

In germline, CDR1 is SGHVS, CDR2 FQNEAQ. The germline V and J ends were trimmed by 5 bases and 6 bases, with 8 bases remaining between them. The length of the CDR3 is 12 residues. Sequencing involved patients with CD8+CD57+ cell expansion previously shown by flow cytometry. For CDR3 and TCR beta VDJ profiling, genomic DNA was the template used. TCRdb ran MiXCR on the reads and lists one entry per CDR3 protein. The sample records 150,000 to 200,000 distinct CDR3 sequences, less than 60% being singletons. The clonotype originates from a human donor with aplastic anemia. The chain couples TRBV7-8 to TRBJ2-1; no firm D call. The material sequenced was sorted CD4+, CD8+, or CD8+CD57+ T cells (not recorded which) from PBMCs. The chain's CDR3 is CASSQAPNEQFF. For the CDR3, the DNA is TGTGCCAGCAGCCAAGCTCCCAATGAGCAGTTCTTC.